The TCR beta chain under discussion was sequenced for a study of cytomegalovirus exposure and HLA in healthy donors. Study results and caveats: TCR beta sequences reportedly predicted most subjects' HLA-A and HLA-B alleles accurately. In an earlier analysis, productive rearrangement rates for most beta V segments clustered near 87% or 30%.

Germline V lookup: CDR1 SNHLY, CDR2 FYNNEI. V lost 6 bases, J lost 0 bases, and 8 bases stayed unmatched. The length of the CDR3 is 16 residues. About this clone: What it binds is unknown.

The primer mix had 60 Vbeta and 13 Jbeta primers. Clones were read by immunoSEQ multiplex PCR, and TCRdb kept only the in-frame ones, dropping some. The profile covers around 170,000 clones, with about three quarters appearing a single time and about 1.6% taken by the ten largest. This chain links TRBV2 with TRBJ1-1; 9 positions agree with TRBD1. Sample: PBMCs. The source is a girl aged 10-17 years in good health and CMV-seronegative. CDR3 bases: TGTGCCAGCAGAGGACAGGGGTTGAGGATGAACACTGAAGCTTTCTTT. Protein: CASRGQGLRMNTEAFF.